Here is one TCR beta chain with its context. What this receptor recognizes is not known. Base-call qualities are not available, and no considerably larger clone is one nucleotide away. This sample stems from a study of human T cells and chemical hapten exposure (dated by TCRdb to about 2021). Study-level background: For sensitization, 2% DPC in acetone was applied to a 2 cm by 2 cm area of upper inner arm skin. Patients additionally received weekly therapeutic DPC doses to the scalp throughout the roughly 23-week study period. Peripheral blood TCR repertoire changes were tracked in vivo in alopecia patients during primary and secondary sensitization to the hapten diphenylcyclopropenone (DPC). Libraries were pooled for sequencing, and variation in per-sample TCR yields was attributed mainly to small differences in library volumes within the pool. Approximately 30 alopecia patients provided blood for TCR sequencing at one to four time points (pre-sensitization, 2, 6 and 24 weeks). Patient blood was sampled pre-sensitization (week 0) and at 2, 6 and about 24 weeks after DPC sensitization. Patch tests used Finn chambers with 0.01% DPC on the upper back, scored after 6 days by International Contact Dermatitis Research Group standards. Most of the patients in the cohort were female, and the cohort covered alopecia areata with under or over 50% scalp involvement, alopecia totalis and alopecia universalis.

The time point label, as the study defines it: pre-sensitization, week 0. Per the publication, the treatment or condition label means: therapeutic diphenylcyclopropenone sensitization with weekly scalp DPC. At every patch-test visit, the blood draw took place before the patch test was put on. To be eligible, patients had to be aged 18 to 70, diagnosed with alopecia and judged suitable for DPC therapy, while pregnant patients were excluded. Unfractionated whole blood was collected in Tempus Blood RNA tubes, and total RNA was extracted from that blood. The library was generated by RACE. Sequencing relied on a NextSeq 500. During library preparation, unique molecular identifiers were attached to individual cDNA molecules so that TCRs could be counted quantitatively and reproducibly. Both TCR alpha and TCR beta chains were sequenced from each blood RNA sample. As for the authors' bioinformatics: A median of around 100,000 TCRs per sample was observed, with a range of about 20,000 to 690,600. V, J and CDR3 annotation of the TCR reads was carried out using the Decombinator software suite. Every sample was subsampled to the same number of TCRs (28,000) for the PS versus PT1 abundance plots. Expanded TCRs were defined as absent before sensitization and observed at least eight times at the 2-week time point. TCRdb reprocessed the public reads (quality trimming at Q25 with fastp, clone calling with MiXCR) and kept in-frame beta chains. CDR3 protein sequences are deduplicated, and each keeps its most common genes and DNA. TCRdb's processing, not the study's, gives the V and J calls here. This sample has approximately 370,000 distinct CDR3 sequences in its table, and 5.5% of those were observed once. Approximately 8.2% of the sample lies in the top ten.

The research as a whole found: After repeated subsampling, changes were observed in the strength of the expansion versus patch-test correlation and in the threshold at which the correlation became significant. Patch test score was positively correlated with the number of PT1 expanded TCRs, with significance at thresholds 8, 16 and 32 but not at 4. Significantly more large CDR3 similarity clusters were formed by expanded TCRs than by pre-sensitization or healthy control sets, consistent with antigen-driven responses. DPC sensitization did not change the number of TCRs with a frequency above 1 in 1000, and there was no evidence of changes in global repertoire structure. Because every patient had alopecia, a presumed autoimmune disease, the patients' immune response might differ from that of healthy individuals.

The CDR3 goes from the cysteine to the phenylalanine over 16 residues. Only the CDR3 portion is preserved as DNA: 48 bases, with reading frame beginning at the first base. Unmatched junction bases come to 9, with V trimmed by 6 bases and J by 1 base. The input for sequencing was whole blood, taken in connection with sensitization to the hapten diphenylcyclopropenone (DPC). The rearranged segments are TRBV12-3 or TRBV12-4 and TRBJ2-5, with 9 bases matching TRBD1. The sequence came from a woman younger than 30 with alopecia areata. Some clones in this sample may be carry-over from other donors' samples. Read as DNA, the sequence is TGTGCCAGCAGGCCCCTACAGGGGGCGGCCCAAGAGACCCAGTACTTC. It specifies CASRPLQGAAQETQYF.